The rows below give T cell receptor beta chains drawn from one sample of a study of identical twins. TCRdb reprocessed the 5' RACE reads with MiXCR, giving one entry per CDR3 protein. The sample lists about 700,000 distinct CDR3 sequences, around 8.6% occurring once. This sample was shared with a second study, whose subject was yellow fever vaccine responses in identical twins.

Sequenced: PBMCs. These receptor sequences come from a woman younger than 30 in good health. CDR3s include the opening cysteine and the closing phenylalanine or tryptophan. The D gene is left open where the match is weak. Expanded clones are given a class, and other clones once, few, many or no size at all.

J	size	D	V	DNA	CDR3
TRBJ1-1	NA	TRBD1	TRBV6-1	TGTGCCAGCAGACCGGGACAGTGGAACACCGAAGCTTTCTTT	CASRPGQWNTEAFF
TRBJ2-5	few	NA	TRBV14	TGTGCCAGCAGGAAAAGGGGACGAGAGACCCAGTACTTC	CASRKRGRETQYF
TRBJ2-7	many	TRBD1	TRBV12-3/TRBV12-4	TGTGCCAGCAGTCGGAGACAGGGGGCTGGATCCTACGAGCAGTACTTC	CASSRRQGAGSYEQYF
TRBJ2-7	NA	NA	TRBV14	TGTGCCAACAGGAGTCCAGTCGAGCAGTACTTC	CANRSPVEQYF
TRBJ1-4	NA	NA	TRBV2	TGTGCCAGCAGGCGGGAGGGGTCTGGTGAAAAACTGTTTTTT	CASRREGSGEKLFF
TRBJ2-2	NA	NA	TRBV4-3	TGCGCCAGCAGCCATTTAAGGGTCCCGCTTGACCCCGGGGAGCTGTTTTTT	CASSHLRVPLDPGELFF
TRBJ2-2	few	NA	TRBV29-1	TGCAGCGTTGACGAGGGGACCGGGGAGCTGTTTTTT	CSVDEGTGELFF
TRBJ2-6	few	NA	TRBV4-3	TGCGCCAGCAGCCAAGATTTACACTCTGGGGCCAACGTCCTGACTTTC	CASSQDLHSGANVLTF
TRBJ2-7	NA	TRBD2	TRBV5-6	TGTGCCAGCAGCTTGATGGGACTAGCGGTCTACGAGCAGTACTTC	CASSLMGLAVYEQYF
TRBJ2-1	few	NA	TRBV4-3	TGCGCCAGCAGCCAATCCCCCGGGACGCCGACTTACAATGAGCAGTTCTTC	CASSQSPGTPTYNEQFF
TRBJ2-7	NA	NA	TRBV20-1	TGCAGTGCTAGCCCACCAGGGGTCTACGAGCAGTACTTC	CSASPPGVYEQYF
TRBJ1-1	NA	NA	TRBV7-9	TGTGCCAGCAGCACCCTGCGGGACACTGAAGCTTTCTTT	CASSTLRDTEAFF
TRBJ2-7	NA	NA	TRBV28	TGTGCCAGCAGTGCCGGGACAATCCCCTACGAGCAGTACTTC	CASSAGTIPYEQYF
TRBJ2-1	few	TRBD1	TRBV24-1	TGTGCCACCAGGGGGACAGCCTACAATGAGCAGTTCTTC	CATRGTAYNEQFF
TRBJ2-4	few	TRBD2	TRBV28	TGTGCCAGCAGTACTTTCGGGACTAGCGGGGGGACGAAAAACATTCAGTACTTC	CASSTFGTSGGTKNIQYF
TRBJ2-2	few	NA	TRBV11-2	TGTGCCAGCAGCTTAGAATCCGCGCGATGGAATGACACCGGGGAGCTGTTTTTT	CASSLESARWNDTGELFF
TRBJ2-4	few	TRBD2	TRBV4-2	TGTGCCAGCAGCCAAGGAGTTTTGGGACTAGCGGGGAATTTAGCCAAAAACATTCAGTACTTC	CASSQGVLGLAGNLAKNIQYF
TRBJ2-7	NA	NA	TRBV5-1	TGCGCCAGCAGCTTGGAATCTGGACAGTACTCCTACGAGCAGTACTTC	CASSLESGQYSYEQYF
TRBJ2-1	few	TRBD1	TRBV5-6	TGTGCCAGCAGCTTTAGTTGGACAGGGGGCAATGAGCAGTTCTTC	CASSFSWTGGNEQFF
TRBJ2-1	many	NA	TRBV12-3/TRBV12-4	TGTGCCAGCAGTTTACCCCGGACGAGGGTCTTCAATGAGCAGTTCTTC	CASSLPRTRVFNEQFF
TRBJ1-6	NA	NA	TRBV2	TGTGCCAGCAGTGTAGGTCCTGCGATGCCCCTCCACTTT	CASSVGPAMPLHF
TRBJ2-3	many	NA	TRBV7-9	TGTGCCAGTAGCCCCGAGAACACAGATACGCAGTATTTT	CASSPENTDTQYF
TRBJ2-4	few	NA	TRBV5-1	TGCGCCAGCAGCCCCGGTTCTTCGAACATTCAGTACTTC	CASSPGSSNIQYF
TRBJ2-1	NA	NA	TRBV28	TGTGCCAGCAGTTTGGCTCTTGGGGCGAGGGGCGTTTACAATGAGCAGTTCTTC	CASSLALGARGVYNEQFF
TRBJ2-2	few	TRBD2	TRBV10-3	TGTGCCATCACTCCGATAGCGGGGATGAATACCGGGGAGCTGTTTTTT	CAITPIAGMNTGELFF
TRBJ2-3	few	NA	TRBV24-1	TGTGCCACCAGTGATTTAATGAGAGAATTGAGGACAGATACGCAGTATTTT	CATSDLMRELRTDTQYF
TRBJ2-2	many	NA	TRBV12-3/TRBV12-4	TGTGCCAGCAGTTTGATCACTGCGAACACCGGGGAGCTGTTTTTT	CASSLITANTGELFF
TRBJ2-3	NA	TRBD2	TRBV10-2	TGCGCCAGCAGTCGGTCTAGCGGGCGAGTACAAGATACGCAGTATTTT	CASSRSSGRVQDTQYF
TRBJ2-7	NA	NA	TRBV9	TGTGCCAGCAGCTCCGGGGTCCGGAACGAGCAGTACTTC	CASSSGVRNEQYF
TRBJ2-2	few	NA	TRBV6-2/TRBV6-3	TGTGCCACCCGGCTCACTGGAAGCACCGGGGAGCTGTTTTTT	CATRLTGSTGELFF
TRBJ2-2	few	NA	TRBV24-1	TGTGCCACCAGTGCGGCGGAAAAGGGCACCGGGGAGCTGTTTTTT	CATSAAEKGTGELFF
TRBJ2-3	NA	NA	TRBV5-1	TGCGCCAGCAGCGTGGAGGGCCAGGGAGATACGCAGTATTTT	CASSVEGQGDTQYF
TRBJ2-7	few	TRBD2	TRBV4-3	TGCGCCAGCAGCCAAGATTCCCCAGTTATAGCGGGAGGTCTGTTCGAGCAGTACTTC	CASSQDSPVIAGGLFEQYF
TRBJ2-3	many	NA	TRBV10-3	TGTGCCATCAGCTACTCCGGGGGGCCTAGCACAGATACGCAGTATTTT	CAISYSGGPSTDTQYF
TRBJ2-5	few	TRBD2	TRBV5-4	TGTGCCAGCAAGGAGCGGGGGGGCAGAAAAGAGACCCAGTACTTC	CASKERGGRKETQYF
TRBJ2-3	NA	NA	TRBV21-1	TGTGCCAGCAGCAAAACCCCTCGCACAGATACGCAGTATTTT	CASSKTPRTDTQYF
TRBJ2-6	NA	NA	TRBV12-3/TRBV12-4	TGTGCCAGCAGTTTGGGTAAATGGTCTGTGGACAACATCCTGACTTTC	CASSLGKWSVDNILTF
TRBJ2-7	few	NA	TRBV5-6	TGTGCCAGCAGCCCGGGACACCTTTCCTACGAGCAGTACTTC	CASSPGHLSYEQYF
TRBJ2-7	NA	NA	TRBV4-3	TGCGCCAGCAGCCAAGAAATTGGCCTCTTAGGCCACGAGCAGTACTTC	CASSQEIGLLGHEQYF
TRBJ2-1	NA	TRBD2	TRBV7-2	TGTGCCAGCAGACCTAGCGGAGGGGTCAATGAGCAGTTCTTC	CASRPSGGVNEQFF
TRBJ2-1	NA	NA	TRBV5-1	TGCGCCAGCAGCTTGGGGACTAAGTACAATGAGCAGTTCTTC	CASSLGTKYNEQFF
TRBJ1-4	many	TRBD1	TRBV7-9	TGTGCCAGCAGCCGACAGGGGAATGAAAAACTGTTTTTT	CASSRQGNEKLFF
TRBJ2-7	many	NA	TRBV27	TGTGCCAGCACGGGGAAGGCAGCCGGCTACGAGCAGTACTTC	CASTGKAAGYEQYF
TRBJ2-3	NA	NA	TRBV4-1	TGCGCCAGCAGCCAAGAAGTCCGCACAGATACGCAGTATTTT	CASSQEVRTDTQYF
TRBJ2-5	few	TRBD1	TRBV20-1	TGCAGTGCTAGAGATGCCGGCCAGGGGGACGGAGAGACCCAGTACTTC	CSARDAGQGDGETQYF
TRBJ2-2	NA	NA	TRBV7-9	TGTGCCAGCTCCCTCCCGGCGGCCGGGGAGCTGTTTTTT	CASSLPAAGELFF
TRBJ2-2	few	NA	TRBV2	TGTGCCAGCAGAACAACAGGGTTGACCGGGGAGCTGTTTTTT	CASRTTGLTGELFF
TRBJ2-2	few	TRBD1	TRBV12-3/TRBV12-4	TGTGCCTTCAGTTTTGCTACGACTACAGGGGTAAAAACCGGGGAGCTGTTTTTT	CAFSFATTTGVKTGELFF
TRBJ2-5	few	TRBD2	TRBV9	TGTGCCAGCAGCGTACAGGGAGCCAGCGGGGAAGAGACCCAGTACTTC	CASSVQGASGEETQYF
TRBJ2-3	NA	NA	TRBV29-1	TGCAGCGCTCACCCACTCCTACCTGGGCCAGATACGCAGTATTTT	CSAHPLLPGPDTQYF
TRBJ2-7	NA	NA	TRBV4-2	TGTGCCAGCAGCGCTGACAGCCGCTCCTACGAGCAGTACTTC	CASSADSRSYEQYF
TRBJ2-1	NA	NA	TRBV6-4	TGTGCCAGCAGTGCATGGGGCGGAGCGAATTACAATGAGCAGTTCTTC	CASSAWGGANYNEQFF
TRBJ2-1	NA	TRBD2	TRBV27	TGTGCCAGCGGGCGGACTAGCGGGAACTACAATGAGCAGTTCTTC	CASGRTSGNYNEQFF
TRBJ2-2	few	TRBD2	TRBV20-1	TGCAGTGCCCCGGGGGGGGACCGATGGAACACCGGGGAGCTGTTTTTT	CSAPGGDRWNTGELFF
TRBJ2-6	few	TRBD1	TRBV15	TGTGCCACCAGCAGGCCACAGGGGAGCTTCTCTGGGGCCAACGTCCTGACTTTC	CATSRPQGSFSGANVLTF
TRBJ2-2	NA	TRBD2	TRBV6-5	TGTGCCAGCAGTTACGAAATAGAGCGGGAGGCCGGGGAGCTGTTTTTT	CASSYEIEREAGELFF
TRBJ1-5	many	NA	TRBV21-1	NA	CASSKVARGNQPQHF
TRBJ2-7	many	TRBD1	TRBV5-5	TGTGCCAGCAGCACCCCGACAGGGAGCTCCTACGAGCAGTACTTC	CASSTPTGSSYEQYF
TRBJ1-1	many	NA	TRBV12-3/TRBV12-4	TGTGCCAGCAGTTTATGGGTGAACACTGAAGCTTTCTTT	CASSLWVNTEAFF